Below, one T cell receptor beta chain is given with its context. This record comes from a study of control samples from healthy donors and cancer patients. TCRdb's copy holds only in-frame clones and misses some; the assay was immunoSEQ multiplex PCR. Of over 100,000 clones listed, 75% to 95% are singletons. The sample consisted of blood. This TCR came from a man aged 35 to 55 in good health.

This chain's CDR3 is CASSWGAWGTEAFF. The CDR3 DNA reads as TGTGCCAGCAGCTGGGGGGCCTGGGGCACTGAAGCTTTCTTT. The chain links TRBV5-4 to TRBJ1-1; tentatively, D is TRBD1 (6 bases). In germline, CDR1 is SGHNT, CDR2 YYREEE (reference sequence). Trimming removed 3 bases at V and 4 bases at J, with 13 bases between. The CDR3 length is 14 residues.